This is a list of T cell receptor beta chains from one sample in a study of response to subunit inactivated influenza vaccine. One entry per CDR3 protein results from TCRdb running MiXCR on the RT-PCR reads. In the table there are 450,000 to 500,000 distinct CDR3 sequences, 9.5% to 12% of which are singletons. Sequencing used PBMCs from blood, obtained roughly 6 weeks after vaccination. All receptors derive from a man in his fifties who received an inactivated influenza vaccine. Both conserved end residues are trimmed from each CDR3.

>TRBJ2-7|TRBV20-1
SAPSADSYEQY
>TRBJ2-3|TRBV6-5
ASSYTGAPTDTQY
>TRBJ2-7|TRBV5-6
ASRMTSGEYEQY
>TRBJ2-3|TRBV3-1
ASSHRGADTQY
>TRBJ2-2|TRBV6-2/TRBV6-3
ASSYSRQNGELF
>TRBJ1-1|TRBV6-5
ASSSRGAEAF
>TRBJ2-7|TRBV11-2
ASSLNRGLHEQY
>TRBJ2-3|TRBV20-1
SARDRLRVDTQY
>TRBJ2-7|TRBV10-3
AISERQVLTYEQY
>TRBJ2-4|TRBV28
ATDPGQGLFVAKNIQY
>TRBJ1-2|TRBV9
ASSPRQGGWGYT
>TRBJ2-3|TRBV11-2
ASSLGSAGQNTDTQY
>TRBJ2-1|TRBV11-3
ASTLSFGVLEANEQF
>TRBJ2-3|TRBV4-3
ASSQDQGVNTDTQY
>TRBJ2-3|TRBV20-1
SAPRLAGGADTQY
>TRBJ2-1|TRBV28
ASSLFPVYEQF
>TRBJ2-7|TRBV2
ASRAGTGPYEQY
>TRBJ2-5|TRBV12-3/TRBV12-4
ASSSDRTMRETQY
>TRBJ2-5|TRBV15
ATSRAPLLPRGLIETQY
>TRBJ2-1|TRBV20-1
SASPTVAGTF
>TRBJ1-4|TRBV7-9
ASSSFRGRNEKLF
>TRBJ1-3|TRBV20-1
SAGQGGGNTIY
>TRBJ2-1|TRBV9
ASSVGGLTISNEQF
>TRBJ2-3|TRBV15
ATSREGSRELTDTQY
>TRBJ2-1|TRBV20-1
SARGTTWDSYNEQF
>TRBJ2-5|TRBV5-1
ASSLSPGAKETQY
>TRBJ2-3|TRBV20-1
SATQRERTDTQY
>TRBJ2-5|TRBV9
ASSVGTAAETQY
>TRBJ1-1|TRBV5-1
ASSYEGMNTEAF
>TRBJ1-1|TRBV12-3/TRBV12-4
ASTVAGPEAF
>TRBJ2-1|TRBV12-3/TRBV12-4
ASTSTGQGMGNEQF
>TRBJ1-4|TRBV10-3
AIRVGVGEKLF
>TRBJ2-7|TRBV4-3
ASSLSPGQGYEQY
>TRBJ2-7|TRBV3-1
ASSPQRGQGFREQY
>TRBJ1-1|TRBV5-1
ASSFYRGDLNTEAF
>TRBJ2-5|TRBV2
ASSEESRRETQY
>TRBJ2-5|TRBV12-3/TRBV12-4
ASSSGGVGETQY
>TRBJ2-5|TRBV27
ASSPPPPGTQY
>TRBJ2-2|TRBV6-1
ASRRGQGETGELF
>TRBJ1-5|TRBV29-1
SVEADREDQPQH
>TRBJ1-4|TRBV20-1
SARHTGTNEKLF
>TRBJ2-7|TRBV9
ASSPSGRPTYEQY